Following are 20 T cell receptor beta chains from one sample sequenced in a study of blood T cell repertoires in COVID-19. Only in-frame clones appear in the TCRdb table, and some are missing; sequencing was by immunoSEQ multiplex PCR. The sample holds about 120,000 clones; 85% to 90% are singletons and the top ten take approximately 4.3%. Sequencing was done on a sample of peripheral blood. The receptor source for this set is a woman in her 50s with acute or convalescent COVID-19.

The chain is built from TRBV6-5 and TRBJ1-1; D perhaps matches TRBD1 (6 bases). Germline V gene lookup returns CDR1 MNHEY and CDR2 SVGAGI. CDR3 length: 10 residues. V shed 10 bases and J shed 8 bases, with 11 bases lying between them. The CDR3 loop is CAIRGYEAFF. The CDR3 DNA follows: TGTGCCATAAGGGGGTACGAAGCTTTCTTT.

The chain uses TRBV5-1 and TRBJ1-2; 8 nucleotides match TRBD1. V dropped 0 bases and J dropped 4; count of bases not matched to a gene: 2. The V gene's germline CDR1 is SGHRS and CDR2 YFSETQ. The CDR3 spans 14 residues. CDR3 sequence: CASSLAQGVYGYTF. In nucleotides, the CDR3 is TGCGCCAGCAGCTTGGCACAGGGGGTCTATGGCTACACCTTC.

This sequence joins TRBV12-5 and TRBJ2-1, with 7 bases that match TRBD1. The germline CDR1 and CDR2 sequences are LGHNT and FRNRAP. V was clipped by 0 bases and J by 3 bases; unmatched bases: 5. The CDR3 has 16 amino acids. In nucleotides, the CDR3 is TGTGCTAGTGGTTTGGTTCTCCGGGACAGCTACAATGAGCAGTTCTTC. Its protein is CASGLVLRDSYNEQFF.

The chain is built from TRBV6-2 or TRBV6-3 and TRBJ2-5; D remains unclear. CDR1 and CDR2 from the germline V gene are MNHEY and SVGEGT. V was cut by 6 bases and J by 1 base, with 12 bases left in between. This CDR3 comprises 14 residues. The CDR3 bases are TGTGCCAGCAGCCCCAGAATTTTCCAAGAGACCCAGTACTTC. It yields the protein CASSPRIFQETQYF.

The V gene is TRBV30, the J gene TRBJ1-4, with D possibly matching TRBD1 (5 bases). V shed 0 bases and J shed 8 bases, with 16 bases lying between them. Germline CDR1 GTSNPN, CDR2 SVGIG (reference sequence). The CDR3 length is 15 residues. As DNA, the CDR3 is TGTGCCTGGAGTGTACGCGGCAGCCAGGGAGAAAAACTGTTTTTT. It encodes CAWSVRGSQGEKLFF.

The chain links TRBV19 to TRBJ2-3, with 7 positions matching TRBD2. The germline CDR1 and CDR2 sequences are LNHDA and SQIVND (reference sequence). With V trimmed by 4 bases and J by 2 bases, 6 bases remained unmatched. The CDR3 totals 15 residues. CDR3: CASSRLAVLTDTQYF. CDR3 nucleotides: TGTGCCAGTAGTAGGCTAGCGGTTCTCACAGATACGCAGTATTTT.

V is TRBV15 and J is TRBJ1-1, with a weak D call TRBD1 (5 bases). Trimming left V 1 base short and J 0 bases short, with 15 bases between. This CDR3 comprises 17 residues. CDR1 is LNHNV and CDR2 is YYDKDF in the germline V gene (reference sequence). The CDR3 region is CATSRGQCSPMNTEAFF. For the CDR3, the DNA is TGTGCCACCAGCAGAGGACAGTGCAGCCCCATGAACACTGAAGCTTTCTTT.

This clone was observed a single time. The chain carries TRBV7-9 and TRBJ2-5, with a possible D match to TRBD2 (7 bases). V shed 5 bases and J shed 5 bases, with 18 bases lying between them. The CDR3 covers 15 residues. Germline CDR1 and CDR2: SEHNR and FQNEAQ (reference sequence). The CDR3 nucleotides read TGTGCCAGCAGCCCTAAGGGGGGGATTGGCGAGACCCAGTACTTC. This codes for CASSPKGGIGETQYF.

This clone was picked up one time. CDR3 in DNA: TGCGCCAGCAGTGACGGACAGGGGGTCTTAGATACGCAGTATTTT. This codes for CASSDGQGVLDTQYF. V usage is TRBV10-1 and J usage is TRBJ2-3; 10 bases line up with TRBD1. CDR1 and CDR2 (germline): WNHNN, SYGVQD (reference sequence). The CDR3 runs to 15 residues. Trimming took 3 bases from V and 5 from J; bases not matched to a gene: 5.

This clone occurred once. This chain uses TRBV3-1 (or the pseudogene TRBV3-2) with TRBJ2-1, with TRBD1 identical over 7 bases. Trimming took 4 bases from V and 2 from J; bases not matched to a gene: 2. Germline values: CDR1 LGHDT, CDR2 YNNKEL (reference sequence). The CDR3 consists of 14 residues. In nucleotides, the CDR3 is TGTGCCAGCAGCCTCGGGACAGCCTACAATGAGCAGTTCTTC. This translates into CASSLGTAYNEQFF.

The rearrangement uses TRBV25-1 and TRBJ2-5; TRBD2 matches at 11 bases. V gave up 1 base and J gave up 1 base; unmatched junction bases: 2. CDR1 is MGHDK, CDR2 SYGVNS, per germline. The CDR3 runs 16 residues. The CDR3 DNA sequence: TGTGCCAGCAGTGAATCCCTAGCGGGGGGCCAAGAGACCCAGTACTTC. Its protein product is CASSESLAGGQETQYF.

CDR3 nucleotide sequence: TGTGCCAGCAGTTTAGGAGGGGTGAGGGAGCAGTACTTC. Encoded protein: CASSLGGVREQYF. The gene calls are TRBV28 and TRBJ2-7; D perhaps matches TRBD2 (6 bases). V was cut by 2 bases and J by 7 bases, with 12 bases left in between. Per germline, CDR1 MDHEN and CDR2 SYDVKM. The CDR3 has 13 amino acids.

CDR3 coding DNA: TGTGCCAGCAGTTTACTAGCGGGGGGGGAGACCCAGTACTTC. Translated, it gives CASSLLAGGETQYF. This chain joins TRBV6-5 and TRBJ2-5; 13 nucleotides match TRBD2. Trimming took 4 bases from V and 5 from J; bases not matched to a gene: 1. The CDR3 covers 14 residues. Germline V gives CDR1 MNHEY, CDR2 SVGAGI.

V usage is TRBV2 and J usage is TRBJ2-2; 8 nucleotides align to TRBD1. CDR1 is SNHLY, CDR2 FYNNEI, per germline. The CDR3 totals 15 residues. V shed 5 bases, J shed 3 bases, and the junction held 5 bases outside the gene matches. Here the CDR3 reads CASSKDRVDTGELFF. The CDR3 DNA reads TGTGCCAGCAGTAAGGACAGGGTGGACACCGGGGAGCTGTTTTTT.

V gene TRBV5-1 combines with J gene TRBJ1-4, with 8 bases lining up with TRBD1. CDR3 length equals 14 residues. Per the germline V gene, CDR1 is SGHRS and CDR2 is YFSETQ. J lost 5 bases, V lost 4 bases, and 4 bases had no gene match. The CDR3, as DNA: TGCGCCAGCAGCGTGGACAGGGTGAATGAAAAACTGTTTTTT. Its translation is CASSVDRVNEKLFF.

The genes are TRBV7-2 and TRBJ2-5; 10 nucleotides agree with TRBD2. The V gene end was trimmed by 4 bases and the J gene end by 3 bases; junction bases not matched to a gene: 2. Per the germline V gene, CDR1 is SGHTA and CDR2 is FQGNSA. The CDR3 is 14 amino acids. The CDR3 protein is CASSSLAGKETQYF. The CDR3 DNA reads TGTGCCAGCAGCTCACTAGCGGGGAAAGAGACCCAGTACTTC.

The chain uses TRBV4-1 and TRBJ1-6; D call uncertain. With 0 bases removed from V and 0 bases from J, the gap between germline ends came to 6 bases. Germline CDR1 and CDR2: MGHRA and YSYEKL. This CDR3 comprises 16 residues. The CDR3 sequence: CASSQEASSYNSPLHF. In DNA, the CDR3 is TGCGCCAGCAGCCAAGAAGCGAGCTCCTATAATTCACCCCTCCACTTT.

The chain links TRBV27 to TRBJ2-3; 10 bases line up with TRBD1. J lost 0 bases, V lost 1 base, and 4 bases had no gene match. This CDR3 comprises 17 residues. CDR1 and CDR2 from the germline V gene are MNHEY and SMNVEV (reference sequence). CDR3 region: CASSLWDRGPSTDTQYF. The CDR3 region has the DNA TGTGCCAGCAGTTTATGGGACAGGGGTCCTAGCACAGATACGCAGTATTTT.

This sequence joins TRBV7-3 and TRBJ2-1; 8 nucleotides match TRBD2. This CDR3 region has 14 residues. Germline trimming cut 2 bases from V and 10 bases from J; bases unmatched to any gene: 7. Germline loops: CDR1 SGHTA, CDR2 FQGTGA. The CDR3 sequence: CASSLGLADREQFF. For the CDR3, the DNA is TGTGCCAGCAGCTTAGGACTAGCTGATCGGGAGCAGTTCTTC.

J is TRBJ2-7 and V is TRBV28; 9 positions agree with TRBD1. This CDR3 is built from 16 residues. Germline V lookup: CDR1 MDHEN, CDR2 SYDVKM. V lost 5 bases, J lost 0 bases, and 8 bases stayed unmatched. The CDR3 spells CASSPLGQGPSYEQYF. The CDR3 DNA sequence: TGTGCCAGCAGTCCCCTGGGACAGGGACCCTCCTACGAGCAGTACTTC. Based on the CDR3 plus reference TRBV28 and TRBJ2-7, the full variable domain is DVKVTQSSRYLVKRTGEKVFLECVQDMDHENMFWYRQDPGLGLRLIYFSYDVKMKEKGDIPEGYSVSREKKERFSLILESASTNQTSMYLCASSPLGQGPSYEQYFGPGTRLTVT.